This is a list of T cell receptor delta chains from one sample in a study of gamma-delta chains in newborns, infants, children. TCRdb repeated clone calling on the reads with CATT. This repertoire shows over 4,000 delta-chain clones, less than 6% found once; its top ten account for 5.5% to 6.5%. The sample was blood. These receptors came from a child who was a newborn, infant or young child, either healthy, febrile or measles-vaccinated (not recorded which). Both conserved end residues are part of each CDR3. A D gene is named only where the DNA matches it firmly. Clone size appears in some rows only: once, few, many, or a class for an expanded clone.

j_call: TRDJ1; v_call: TRDV1; d_call: -; clone_size: -; cdr3_nt: TGTGCTCTTGGGGAACCCCTTTTCCTTACCTTGCTGGGCTTTCCCGTGGGAACCGATAAACTCATCTTT; cdr3_aa: CALGEPLFLTLLGFPVGTDKLIF
j_call: TRDJ1; v_call: TRDV2; d_call: TRDD3; clone_size: -; cdr3_nt: TGCGCCTGTGACACCGTGAAATCTGAAGCTCTGGGGGATAAGGCGTACACCGATAAACTCATCTTT; cdr3_aa: CACDTVKSEALGDKAYTDKLIF
j_call: TRDJ2; v_call: TRDV2; d_call: TRDD3; clone_size: medium-sized; cdr3_nt: TGTGCCTGTGACGTACTGGGGGATTTGACAGCACAACTCTTCTTT; cdr3_aa: CACDVLGDLTAQLFF
j_call: TRDJ1; v_call: TRDV2; d_call: TRDD3; clone_size: medium-sized; cdr3_nt: TGTGCCTGTGAAGGACCACTGGGGGATACTTGGCTTTCCACCGATAAACTCATCTTT; cdr3_aa: CACEGPLGDTWLSTDKLIF
j_call: TRDJ1; v_call: TRDV2; d_call: TRDD3; clone_size: medium-sized; cdr3_nt: TGTGCCTGTGACACCCTTGGTTGGGGGATACCCGACACCGATAAACTCATCTTT; cdr3_aa: CACDTLGWGIPDTDKLIF
j_call: TRDJ1; v_call: TRDV1; d_call: TRDD3; clone_size: medium-sized; cdr3_nt: TGTGCTCTTGGGGAACCTCCGCCGTCTTGGGGGATACCAAACACCGATAAACTCATCTTT; cdr3_aa: CALGEPPPSWGIPNTDKLIF
j_call: TRDJ1; v_call: TRDV2; d_call: TRDD3; clone_size: medium-sized; cdr3_nt: TGTGCCTGTGACACACTGGGGGATACCAGCTACGATAAACTCATCTTT; cdr3_aa: CACDTLGDTSYDKLIF
j_call: TRDJ1; v_call: TRDV1; d_call: TRDD3; clone_size: medium-sized; cdr3_nt: TGTGCTCTTGGGAACGGCGATCCTCCGCACAGTCTGGGGGATACTGGGACCGATAAACTCATCTTT; cdr3_aa: CALGNGDPPHSLGDTGTDKLIF
j_call: TRDJ1; v_call: TRDV2; d_call: -; clone_size: medium-sized; cdr3_nt: TGTGCCTGTGACGATCTCTTCCCCACTGGTCGCACCGATAAACTCATCTTT; cdr3_aa: CACDDLFPTGRTDKLIF
j_call: TRDJ1; v_call: TRDV2; d_call: TRDD3; clone_size: -; cdr3_nt: TGTGCCTGTGACACCGTGCTGGGGGATAGGACCCCTCGTCCCGATAAACTCATCTTT; cdr3_aa: CACDTVLGDRTPRPDKLIF
j_call: TRDJ1; v_call: TRDV1; d_call: -; clone_size: few; cdr3_nt: TGTGCTCTTGGGGAACTCCCCCTATATCATAGCCCCATTCACGATAAACTCATCTTT; cdr3_aa: CALGELPLYHSPIHDKLIF
j_call: TRDJ1; v_call: TRDV2; d_call: TRDD3; clone_size: few; cdr3_nt: TGTGCCTGTGACCCCGTGATGGGGGATCCAAACCTCGAACGCTCCGATAAACTCATCTTT; cdr3_aa: CACDPVMGDPNLERSDKLIF
j_call: TRDJ2; v_call: TRDV1; d_call: TRDD3; clone_size: -; cdr3_nt: TGTGCTCTTGGGGAATCGACTGGGGGATCCTTCGTGACAGCACAACTCTTCTTT; cdr3_aa: CALGESTGGSFVTAQLFF
j_call: TRDJ3; v_call: TRDV2; d_call: -; clone_size: medium-sized; cdr3_nt: TGTGCCTGTGACACCGTAGGGGATGGCACCTGGGACACCCGACAGATGTTTTTC; cdr3_aa: CACDTVGDGTWDTRQMFF
j_call: TRDJ1; v_call: TRDV2; d_call: TRDD3; clone_size: few; cdr3_nt: TGTGCCTGCGACGCCGTTACTGGGGGATACGCCCTAGAAAATAAACTCATCTTT; cdr3_aa: CACDAVTGGYALENKLIF
j_call: TRDJ3; v_call: TRDV2; d_call: TRDD3; clone_size: few; cdr3_nt: TGTGCCTGTGACGAATTACGACATCGTGGGGGATCCAATTACCCTGGCTCCTTGGACACCCGACAGATGTTTTTC; cdr3_aa: CACDELRHRGGSNYPGSLDTRQMFF
j_call: TRDJ1; v_call: TRDV2; d_call: TRDD3; clone_size: large; cdr3_nt: TGTGCCTGTGCGCCACTGGGGGATGCGTACACCGATAAACTCATCTTT; cdr3_aa: CACAPLGDAYTDKLIF
j_call: TRDJ3; v_call: TRDV2; d_call: -; clone_size: -; cdr3_nt: TGTGCCTGTGACACCGTCGGATCCGGGGACACCCGACAGATGTTTTTC; cdr3_aa: CACDTVGSGDTRQMFF
j_call: TRDJ2; v_call: TRDV1; d_call: TRDD3; clone_size: few; cdr3_nt: TGTGCTCTTGGGGAACGGCCCATAGGGGGCTGTACTGGGGGAAGGCTGACATCACAACTCTTCTTT; cdr3_aa: CALGERPIGGCTGGRLTSQLFF
j_call: TRDJ3; v_call: TRDV2; d_call: TRDD3; clone_size: medium-sized; cdr3_nt: TGTGCCTGTGACACCCTACTGGGGGATAAGTCCTGGGACACCCGACAGATGTTTTTC; cdr3_aa: CACDTLLGDKSWDTRQMFF
j_call: TRDJ3; v_call: TRDV2; d_call: -; clone_size: few; cdr3_nt: TGTGCCTGTGACACCGTCATCTCCTCGGACTTCTGGGACGCCCGACAGATGTTTTTC; cdr3_aa: CACDTVISSDFWDARQMFF
j_call: TRDJ1; v_call: TRDV2; d_call: -; clone_size: few; cdr3_nt: TGTGCCTGTGACCCGCTCGGAGGGGGCAACCATATCGATAACCTCATCTTT; cdr3_aa: CACDPLGGGNHIDNLIF
j_call: TRDJ1; v_call: TRDV2; d_call: TRDD3; clone_size: -; cdr3_nt: TGTGCCTGTGACACCGTGGGGGGGGATACCGATAAACTCATCTTT; cdr3_aa: CACDTVGGDTDKLIF
j_call: TRDJ1; v_call: TRDV2; d_call: TRDD3; clone_size: medium-sized; cdr3_nt: TGTGCCTGTGTTAAACTGGGGGATACCGATAAACTCATCTTT; cdr3_aa: CACVKLGDTDKLIF
j_call: TRDJ1; v_call: TRDV2; d_call: -; clone_size: medium-sized; cdr3_nt: TGTGCCTGTGACTACTGGGACACCGATAAACTCATCTTT; cdr3_aa: CACDYWDTDKLIF
j_call: TRDJ2; v_call: TRDV2; d_call: TRDD3; clone_size: -; cdr3_nt: TGTGCCTGTGACACCGTAGAACTGGGGGATTTGACAGCACAGCCCTTCTTT; cdr3_aa: CACDTVELGDLTAQPFF
j_call: TRDJ1; v_call: TRDV2; d_call: TRDD3; clone_size: -; cdr3_nt: TGTGCCTGTGAGAAGCTGGGGGATGGGGACACCGATAGACTCATCTTT; cdr3_aa: CACEKLGDGDTDRLIF
j_call: TRDJ1; v_call: TRDV2; d_call: -; clone_size: medium-sized; cdr3_nt: TGTGCCTGTGACACCGTGGGACTGGTGAAGGACTTAAATACGTACACCGATAAACTCATCTTT; cdr3_aa: CACDTVGLVKDLNTYTDKLIF
j_call: TRDJ1; v_call: TRDV2; d_call: TRDD3; clone_size: medium-sized; cdr3_nt: TGTGCCTGTGACAAACTGGGGGACCACACCGATAAACTCATCTTT; cdr3_aa: CACDKLGDHTDKLIF
j_call: TRDJ1; v_call: TRDV2; d_call: TRDD3; clone_size: medium-sized; cdr3_nt: TGTGCCTGTGACACCTGGGGGATACGCGCCGATAAACTCATCTTT; cdr3_aa: CACDTWGIRADKLIF
j_call: TRDJ1; v_call: TRDV2; d_call: -; clone_size: medium-sized; cdr3_nt: TGTGCCTGTGACACGGGGCCTCTAAGGGCCGATAAACTCATCTTT; cdr3_aa: CACDTGPLRADKLIF
j_call: TRDJ1; v_call: TRDV2; d_call: TRDD3; clone_size: medium-sized; cdr3_nt: TGTGCCTGTGACGCTCTACTGGGGGATACAAATATTGAAGTATCTAATAAACTCATCTTT; cdr3_aa: CACDALLGDTNIEVSNKLIF
j_call: TRDJ1; v_call: TRDV2; d_call: TRDD3; clone_size: few; cdr3_nt: TGTGCCTGTGGCCCCATTAGTACTGGGGGACGCACCCAACTCGATAAACTCATCTTT; cdr3_aa: CACGPISTGGRTQLDKLIF
j_call: TRDJ1; v_call: TRDV2; d_call: TRDD3; clone_size: medium-sized; cdr3_nt: TGTGCCTGTGACGGAATGGGGGATCGTGGAACCGATAAACTCATCTTT; cdr3_aa: CACDGMGDRGTDKLIF
j_call: TRDJ1; v_call: TRDV2; d_call: TRDD3; clone_size: few; cdr3_nt: TGTGCCTGTGACCGTCTGACTGGGGGATACCCTAACACCGATAAACTCATCTTT; cdr3_aa: CACDRLTGGYPNTDKLIF
j_call: TRDJ1; v_call: TRDV2; d_call: -; clone_size: few; cdr3_nt: TGTGCCTGTGCCTACGTCGGGATGGGGGGAACCACCTACACCGATAAACTCATCTTT; cdr3_aa: CACAYVGMGGTTYTDKLIF
j_call: TRDJ1; v_call: TRDV2; d_call: -; clone_size: medium-sized; cdr3_nt: TGTGCCTGTGACACCCTGGGGTTGTACACCGATAAACTCATCTTT; cdr3_aa: CACDTLGLYTDKLIF
j_call: TRDJ1; v_call: TRDV2; d_call: -; clone_size: medium-sized; cdr3_nt: TGTGCCTGTGACCCCGTCTCCTCGACCGATAAACTCATCTTT; cdr3_aa: CACDPVSSTDKLIF